This T cell receptor (beta chain) is drawn from a study of T cells in localized non-small cell lung cancer. Study-wide points: Within adjacent lung there appeared a median 57 of the top 100 tumor clones. Heterogeneity cannot be ruled out, as sequencing used one tumor region only. Uninvolved neighboring lung showed the greatest T cell clonality, exceeding tumor.

Measured with immunoSEQ multiplex PCR; TCRdb has only the in-frame clones, and not every one. The table shows over 65,000 clones, with roughly 83% occurring only once. CDR1 and CDR2 from the germline V gene are MNHNY and SVGAGI (reference sequence). The CDR3 has 16 amino acids. Trimming removed 5 bases from V and 0 bases from J, with 16 bases in between. Regarding this clone: Its antigen remains unidentified.

The chain uses TRBV6-6 and TRBJ1-1; D may be TRBD1 (5 bases). The source of this sequence is a female donor over 55 with stage I lung adenocarcinoma. Sequenced here: peripheral blood, sampled before any cancer treatment. CDR3 in amino acids: CASSPSGLYMNTEAFF. For the CDR3, the DNA is TGTGCCAGCAGTCCCTCGGGACTTTATATGAACACTGAAGCTTTCTTT.